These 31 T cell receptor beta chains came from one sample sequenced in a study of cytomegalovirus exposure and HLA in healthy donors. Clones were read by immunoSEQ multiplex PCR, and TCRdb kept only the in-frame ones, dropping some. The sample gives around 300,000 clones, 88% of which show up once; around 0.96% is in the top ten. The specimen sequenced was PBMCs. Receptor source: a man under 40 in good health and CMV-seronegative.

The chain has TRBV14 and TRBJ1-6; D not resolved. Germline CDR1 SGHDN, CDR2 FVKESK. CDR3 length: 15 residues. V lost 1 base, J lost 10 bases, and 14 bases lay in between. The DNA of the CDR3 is TGTGCCAGCAGCCAAGGTACCGGGAGTCTCTCACCCCTCCACTTT. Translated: CASSQGTGSLSPLHF.

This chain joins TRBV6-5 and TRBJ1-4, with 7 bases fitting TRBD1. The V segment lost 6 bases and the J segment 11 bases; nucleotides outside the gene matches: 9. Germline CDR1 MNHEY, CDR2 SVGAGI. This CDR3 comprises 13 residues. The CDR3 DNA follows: TGTGCCAGCAGATCTACAGGGGACTTGAAACTGTTTTTT. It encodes CASRSTGDLKLFF.

CDR3 sequence (DNA): TGCGCCAGCAGCTGGCTTGGGGCCTCTCTCTACGAGCAGTACTTC. It specifies CASSWLGASLYEQYF. The chain uses TRBV5-1 and TRBJ2-7, with a possible D match to TRBD1 (5 bases). This CDR3 contains 15 residues. Germline lookup yields CDR1 SGHRS and CDR2 YFSETQ. With 3 bases removed from V and 3 bases from J, the gap between germline ends came to 16 bases. Supplemented by reference TRBV5-1 and TRBJ2-7, the full variable domain reads KAGVTQTPRYLIKTRGQQVTLSCSPISGHRSVSWYQQTPGQGLQFLFEYFSETQRNKGNFPGRFSGRQFSNSRSEMNVSTLELGDSALYLCASSWLGASLYEQYFGPGTRLTVT.

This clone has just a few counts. The CDR3 reads CASSSRQGLLGYTF. In DNA, the CDR3 is TGTGCCAGCAGTTCCCGACAGGGCCTCCTGGGCTACACCTTC. The rearrangement joins TRBV6-1 to TRBJ1-2, with 7 bases matching TRBD1. CDR3 length: 14 residues. V lost 5 bases to trimming and J lost 8 bases; unmatched junction nucleotides: 11. Germline values: CDR1 MNHNS, CDR2 SASEGT.

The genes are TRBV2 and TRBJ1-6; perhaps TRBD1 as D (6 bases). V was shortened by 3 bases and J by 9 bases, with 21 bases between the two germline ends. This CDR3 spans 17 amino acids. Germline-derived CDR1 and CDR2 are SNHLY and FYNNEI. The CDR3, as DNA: TGTGCCAGCAGTGAGTCCCTGGACAGAGTCACGGCTTCACCCCTCCACTTT. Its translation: CASSESLDRVTASPLHF.

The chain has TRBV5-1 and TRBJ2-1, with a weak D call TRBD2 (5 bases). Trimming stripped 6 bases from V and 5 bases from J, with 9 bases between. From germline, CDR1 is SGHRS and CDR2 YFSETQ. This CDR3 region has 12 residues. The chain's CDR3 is CASTSGNNEQFF. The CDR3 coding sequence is TGCGCCAGCACCAGCGGAAACAATGAGCAGTTCTTC.

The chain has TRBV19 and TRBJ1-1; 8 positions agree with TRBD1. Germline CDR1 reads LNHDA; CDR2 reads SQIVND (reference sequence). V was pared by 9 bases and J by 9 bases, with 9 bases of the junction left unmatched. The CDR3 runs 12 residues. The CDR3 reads CASGKQGGKAFF. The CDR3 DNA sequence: TGTGCCAGCGGTAAACAGGGGGGGAAAGCTTTCTTT. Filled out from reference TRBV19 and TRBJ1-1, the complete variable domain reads DGGITQSPKYLFRKEGQNVTLSCEQNLNHDAMYWYRQDPGQGLRLIYYSQIVNDFQKGDIAEGYSVSREKKESFPLTVTSAQKNPTAFYLCASGKQGGKAFFGQGTRLTVV.

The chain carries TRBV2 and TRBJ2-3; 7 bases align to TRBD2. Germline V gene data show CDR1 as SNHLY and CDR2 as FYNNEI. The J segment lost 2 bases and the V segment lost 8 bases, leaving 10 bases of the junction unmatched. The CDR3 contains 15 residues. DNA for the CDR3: TGTGCCAGCGGCCGGGGAGCGGGACCCACAGATACGCAGTATTTT. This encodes CASGRGAGPTDTQYF. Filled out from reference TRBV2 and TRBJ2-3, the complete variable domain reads EPEVTQTPSHQVTQMGQEVILRCVPISNHLYFYWYRQILGQKVEFLVSFYNNEISEKSEIFDDQFSVERPDGSNFTLKIRSTKLEDSAMYFCASGRGAGPTDTQYFGPGTRLTVL.

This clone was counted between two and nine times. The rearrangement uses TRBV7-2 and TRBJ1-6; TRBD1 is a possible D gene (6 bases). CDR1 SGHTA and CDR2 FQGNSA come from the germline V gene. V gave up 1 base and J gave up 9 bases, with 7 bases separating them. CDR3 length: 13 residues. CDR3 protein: CASSLEGGSPLHF. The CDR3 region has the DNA TGTGCCAGCAGCTTAGAAGGGGGTTCACCCCTCCACTTT.

The CDR3: CASSYPGTNSGTEAFF. The CDR3 nucleotides are TGTGCCAGCAGCTACCCAGGGACAAACTCTGGGACTGAAGCTTTCTTT. This sequence joins TRBV7-9 and TRBJ1-1; a possible D gene is TRBD1 (6 bases). The CDR3 length is 16 residues. Germline V gene lookup returns CDR1 SEHNR and CDR2 FQNEAQ (reference sequence). V dropped 4 bases and J dropped 5 bases, with 20 bases sitting between them.

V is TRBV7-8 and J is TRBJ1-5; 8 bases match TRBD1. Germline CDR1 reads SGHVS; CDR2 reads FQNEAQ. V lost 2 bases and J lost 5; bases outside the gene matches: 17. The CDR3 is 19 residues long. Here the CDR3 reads CASSLLSRAGGDFYQPQHF. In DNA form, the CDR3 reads TGTGCCAGCAGCTTACTGTCTCGGGCAGGGGGCGATTTCTATCAGCCCCAGCATTTT.

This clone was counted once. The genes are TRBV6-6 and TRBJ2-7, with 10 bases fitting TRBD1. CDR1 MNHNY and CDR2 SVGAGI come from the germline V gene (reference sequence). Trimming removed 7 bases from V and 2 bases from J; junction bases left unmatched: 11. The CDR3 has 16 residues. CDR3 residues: CASTSQGGTGAYEQYF. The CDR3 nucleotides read TGTGCCAGCACCTCCCAGGGCGGGACAGGGGCCTACGAGCAGTACTTC.

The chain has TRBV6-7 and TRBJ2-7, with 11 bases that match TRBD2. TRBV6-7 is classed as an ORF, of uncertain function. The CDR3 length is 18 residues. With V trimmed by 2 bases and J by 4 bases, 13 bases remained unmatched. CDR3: CASSYSYSGGVNYYEQYF. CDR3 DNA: TGTGCCAGCAGTTACAGTTATAGCGGGGGGGTGAATTATTACGAGCAGTACTTC.

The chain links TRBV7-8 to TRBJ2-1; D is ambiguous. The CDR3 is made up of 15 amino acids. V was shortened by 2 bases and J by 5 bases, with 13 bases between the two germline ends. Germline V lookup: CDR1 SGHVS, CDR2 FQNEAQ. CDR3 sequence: CASSLPPFLDNEQFF. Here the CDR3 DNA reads TGTGCCAGCAGCTTACCTCCTTTCCTCGACAATGAGCAGTTCTTC. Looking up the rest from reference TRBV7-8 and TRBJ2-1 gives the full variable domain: GAGVSQSPRYKVAKRGQDVALRCDPISGHVSLFWYQQALGQGPEFLTYFQNEAQLDKSGLPSDRFFAERPEGSVSTLKIQRTQQEDSAVYLCASSLPPFLDNEQFFGPGTRLTVL.

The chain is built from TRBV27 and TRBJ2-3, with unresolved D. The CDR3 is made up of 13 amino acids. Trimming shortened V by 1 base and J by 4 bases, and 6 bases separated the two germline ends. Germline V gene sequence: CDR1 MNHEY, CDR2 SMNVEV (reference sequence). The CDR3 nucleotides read TGTGCCAGCAGTTTATTTCCTGCAGATACGCAGTATTTT. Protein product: CASSLFPADTQYF.

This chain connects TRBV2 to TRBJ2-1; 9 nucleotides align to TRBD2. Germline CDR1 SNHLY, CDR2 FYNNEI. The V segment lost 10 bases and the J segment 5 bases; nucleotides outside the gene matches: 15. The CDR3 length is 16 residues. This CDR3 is CANQKGRAGGDNEQFF. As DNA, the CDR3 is TGTGCCAACCAAAAGGGTAGAGCGGGGGGCGACAATGAGCAGTTCTTC.

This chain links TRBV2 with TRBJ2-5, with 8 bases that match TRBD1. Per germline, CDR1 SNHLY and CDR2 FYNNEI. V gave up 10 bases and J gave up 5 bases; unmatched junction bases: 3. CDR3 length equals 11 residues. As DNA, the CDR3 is TGTGCCACAAGACAGGGGGAGACCCAGTACTTC. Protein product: CATRQGETQYF. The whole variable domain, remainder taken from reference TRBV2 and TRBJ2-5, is EPEVTQTPSHQVTQMGQEVILRCVPISNHLYFYWYRQILGQKVEFLVSFYNNEISEKSEIFDDQFSVERPDGSNFTLKIRSTKLEDSAMYFCATRQGETQYFGPGTRLLVL.

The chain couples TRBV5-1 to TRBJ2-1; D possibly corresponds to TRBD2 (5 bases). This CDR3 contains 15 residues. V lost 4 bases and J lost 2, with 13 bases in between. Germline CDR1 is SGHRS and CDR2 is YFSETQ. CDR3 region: CASSPTTGTYNEQFF. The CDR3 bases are TGCGCCAGCAGCCCCACCACCGGGACCTACAATGAGCAGTTCTTC.

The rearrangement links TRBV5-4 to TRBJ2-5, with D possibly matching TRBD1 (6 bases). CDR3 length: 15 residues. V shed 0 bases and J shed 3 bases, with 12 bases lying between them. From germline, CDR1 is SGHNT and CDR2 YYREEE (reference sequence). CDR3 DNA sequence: TGTGCCAGCAGCTTGGGGCAGGGGACGGAAGAGACCCAGTACTTC. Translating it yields CASSLGQGTEETQYF.

The CDR3 region is CAIRGQTNTEAFF. The CDR3 region has the DNA TGTGCCATCAGAGGACAGACGAACACTGAAGCTTTCTTT. The chain links TRBV10-3 to TRBJ1-1; D might be TRBD1 (6 bases). V lost 6 bases to trimming and J lost 1 base, with 9 bases between them. CDR3 length: 13 amino acids. Germline values: CDR1 ENHRY, CDR2 SYGVKD.

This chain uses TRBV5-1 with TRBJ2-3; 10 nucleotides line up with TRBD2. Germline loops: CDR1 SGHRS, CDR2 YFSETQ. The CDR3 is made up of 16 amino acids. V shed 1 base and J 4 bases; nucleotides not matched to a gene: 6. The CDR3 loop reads CASSLRSGGVPDTQYF. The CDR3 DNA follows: TGCGCCAGCAGCTTGAGGAGCGGGGGGGTACCAGATACGCAGTATTTT.

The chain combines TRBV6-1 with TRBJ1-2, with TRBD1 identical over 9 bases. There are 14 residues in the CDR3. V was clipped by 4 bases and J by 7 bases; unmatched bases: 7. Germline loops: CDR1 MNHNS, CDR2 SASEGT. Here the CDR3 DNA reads TGTGCCAGCAGTGCCCAGGGACAGGGTCGTGGCTACACCTTC. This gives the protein CASSAQGQGRGYTF.

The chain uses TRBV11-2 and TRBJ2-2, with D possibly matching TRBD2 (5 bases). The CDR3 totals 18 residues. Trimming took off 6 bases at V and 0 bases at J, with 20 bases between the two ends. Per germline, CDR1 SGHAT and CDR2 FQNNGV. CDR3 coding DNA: TGTGCCAGCAGAGTTTATGTAGGTGAGGGAACGAACACCGGGGAGCTGTTTTTT. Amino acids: CASRVYVGEGTNTGELFF.

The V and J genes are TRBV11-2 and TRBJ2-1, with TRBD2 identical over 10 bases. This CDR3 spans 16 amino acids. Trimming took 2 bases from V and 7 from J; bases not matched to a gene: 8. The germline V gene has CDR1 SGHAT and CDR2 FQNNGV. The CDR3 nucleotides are TGTGCCAGCAGCTTACCCGGGGCTAGCGGGGGAAATGAGCAGTTCTTC. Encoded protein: CASSLPGASGGNEQFF.

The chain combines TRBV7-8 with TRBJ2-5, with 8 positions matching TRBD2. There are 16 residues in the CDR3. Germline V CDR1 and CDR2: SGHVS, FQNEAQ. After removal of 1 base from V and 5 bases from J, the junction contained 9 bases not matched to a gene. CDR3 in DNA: TGTGCCAGCAGCTTAGTCGTTGCGGGGGGCGGGGAGACCCAGTACTTC. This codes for CASSLVVAGGGETQYF.

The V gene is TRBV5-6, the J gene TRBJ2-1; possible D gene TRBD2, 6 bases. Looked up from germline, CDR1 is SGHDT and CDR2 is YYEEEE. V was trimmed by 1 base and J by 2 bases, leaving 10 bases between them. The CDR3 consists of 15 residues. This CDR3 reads CASSLNGGPYNEQFF. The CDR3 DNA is TGTGCCAGCAGCTTGAACGGGGGTCCCTACAATGAGCAGTTCTTC. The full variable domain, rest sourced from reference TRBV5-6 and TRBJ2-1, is DAGVTQSPTHLIKTRGQQVTLRCSPKSGHDTVSWYQQALGQGPQFIFQYYEEEERQRGNFPDRFSGHQFPNYSSELNVNALLLGDSALYLCASSLNGGPYNEQFFGPGTRLTVL.

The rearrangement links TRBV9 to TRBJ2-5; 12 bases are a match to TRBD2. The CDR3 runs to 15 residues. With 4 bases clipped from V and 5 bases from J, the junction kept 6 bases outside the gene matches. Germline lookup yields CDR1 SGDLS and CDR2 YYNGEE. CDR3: CASSTTSGGGETQYF. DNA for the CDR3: TGTGCCAGCAGCACGACTAGCGGGGGCGGGGAGACCCAGTACTTC.

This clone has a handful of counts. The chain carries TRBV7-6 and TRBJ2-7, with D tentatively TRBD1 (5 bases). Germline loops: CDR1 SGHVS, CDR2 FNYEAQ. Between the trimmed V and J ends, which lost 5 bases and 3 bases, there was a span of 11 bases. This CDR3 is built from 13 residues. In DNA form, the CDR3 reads TGTGCCAGCAGCATAACAGGAGTCTACGAGCAGTACTTC. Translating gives CASSITGVYEQYF. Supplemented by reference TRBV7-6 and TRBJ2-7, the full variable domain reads GAGVSQSPRYKVTKRGQDVALRCDPISGHVSLYWYRQALGQGPEFLTYFNYEAQQDKSGLPNDRFSAERPEGSISTLTIQRTEQRDSAMYRCASSITGVYEQYFGPGTRLTVT.

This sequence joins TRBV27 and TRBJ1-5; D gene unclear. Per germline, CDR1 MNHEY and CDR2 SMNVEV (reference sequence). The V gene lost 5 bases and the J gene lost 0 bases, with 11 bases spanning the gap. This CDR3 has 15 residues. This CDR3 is CASSADINSNQPQHF. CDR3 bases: TGTGCCAGCAGTGCCGACATCAATAGCAATCAGCCCCAGCATTTT.

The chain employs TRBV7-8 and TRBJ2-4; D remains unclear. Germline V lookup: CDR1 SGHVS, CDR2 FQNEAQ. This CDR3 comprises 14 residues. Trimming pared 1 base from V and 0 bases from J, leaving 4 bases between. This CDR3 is CASSLDGAKNIQYF. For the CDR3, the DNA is TGTGCCAGCAGCTTAGACGGAGCCAAAAACATTCAGTACTTC.

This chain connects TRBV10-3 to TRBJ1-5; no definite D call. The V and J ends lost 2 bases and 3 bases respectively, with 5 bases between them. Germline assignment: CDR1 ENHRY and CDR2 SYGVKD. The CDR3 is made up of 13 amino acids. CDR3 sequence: CAISESLNQPQHF. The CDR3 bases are TGTGCCATCAGTGAGAGCCTCAATCAGCCCCAGCATTTT.